Described below is a single T cell receptor beta chain sequence and its context. This entry comes from a study of blood T cell repertoires in COVID-19. Study information: T cells, B-cell-depleted T cells, or PBMCs supplied cDNA or gDNA.

Those who participated ranged in age from roughly 18 to 100 years and resided in about two dozen US areas. Cohorts were determined from participant-reported clinical history. The CDR3 is 14 amino acids. The V gene's germline CDR1 is SEHNR and CDR2 FQNEAQ (reference sequence). The ends lost 4 bases at V and 2 bases at J; junction bases unmatched: 4. Authors' processing steps: Reference gene primers were amplified, and this amplification served to estimate nucleated cell counts. Using immunoSEQ multiplex PCR, the repertoire was profiled, and TCRdb retains in-frame clones only, with some absent. That table supplies the V and J calls and clone size; D and trimming were determined from the DNA. The table includes 200,000 or so clones, about nine tenths detected once.

The genes are TRBV7-9 and TRBJ1-2, with 7 bases identical to TRBD1. The TCR originated in a middle-aged woman with acute COVID-19. The sequenced material came from PBMCs or T cells enriched from blood (not recorded which). The CDR3 DNA is TGTGCCAGCAGCTCGACAGGGAGCAACTATGGCTACACCTTC. Residues: CASSSTGSNYGYTF.